This T cell receptor (beta chain) was observed in a study of human T cells and chemical hapten exposure. Overall study results and limits: No alteration of TCRs above 1 in 1000 frequency was seen with DPC sensitization. Expanded TCRs clustered into significantly more large CDR3 similarity groups than controls, the analysis revealed.

Time point in this sample: patch test 1, 2 weeks after DPC sensitization. Treatment defined: therapeutic diphenylcyclopropenone sensitization with weekly scalp DPC. Total RNA was isolated from unfractionated whole blood. Donors, patients with alopecia ranging from 18 to 70 years old and judged suitable for DPC, provided samples. The table lists this clonotype with a few counts. What it binds is unknown. The CDR3 length is 11 residues. Germline assignment: CDR1 SQVTM and CDR2 ANQGSEA. J gave up 2 bases and V 6 bases, and 1 base lay outside the gene matches. As originally analysed: Around 91,000 TCRs per sample was the median, with a range of 23,224 to 690,600. MiXCR, run by TCRdb on the RACE reads, gives a single entry per CDR3 protein. The V and J calls reflect TCRdb's pipeline rather than the authors' work. The sample has roughly 52,000 distinct CDR3 sequences, approximately 9.9% seen once.

The sample was whole blood, taken in connection with sensitization to the hapten diphenylcyclopropenone (DPC). The receptor comes from a woman in her thirties or forties with alopecia areata. Some clones in this sample may be carry-over from other donors' samples. The chain employs TRBV29-1 and TRBJ2-7; 7 positions match TRBD1. CDR3 sequence: CSVGQTYEQYF. The CDR3 DNA is TGCAGCGTGGGACAGACCTACGAGCAGTACTTC.